The clone carrying this T cell receptor beta chain was seen many times. The sample is drawn from a study of T cells in Graves' hyperthyroidism and ophthalmopathy. V trimming: 5 bases; J trimming: 0 bases; junction bases outside the gene matches: 11. The CDR3 length is 18 residues. TCR beta CDR3 sequences were amplified from RNA transcripts. An initial round of RT-PCR targeting the TCR CDR3 relied on the HTBI primer set. TCRdb analysed the multiplex PCR reads with MiXCR anew, one entry per CDR3 protein. The sample shows some 270,000 distinct CDR3 sequences, roughly a quarter of them seen only once. The sample taken for sequencing was blood. The V and J genes are TRBV12-3 or TRBV12-4 and TRBJ2-4; 9 bases are a match to TRBD1. The receptor was derived from a woman aged 40 to 50 with Graves' ophthalmopathy. In DNA form, the CDR3 reads TGTGCCAGCAGTCGATGGACAGGGGACACTCTAGCCAAAAACATTCAGTACTTC. It is translated as CASSRWTGDTLAKNIQYF.